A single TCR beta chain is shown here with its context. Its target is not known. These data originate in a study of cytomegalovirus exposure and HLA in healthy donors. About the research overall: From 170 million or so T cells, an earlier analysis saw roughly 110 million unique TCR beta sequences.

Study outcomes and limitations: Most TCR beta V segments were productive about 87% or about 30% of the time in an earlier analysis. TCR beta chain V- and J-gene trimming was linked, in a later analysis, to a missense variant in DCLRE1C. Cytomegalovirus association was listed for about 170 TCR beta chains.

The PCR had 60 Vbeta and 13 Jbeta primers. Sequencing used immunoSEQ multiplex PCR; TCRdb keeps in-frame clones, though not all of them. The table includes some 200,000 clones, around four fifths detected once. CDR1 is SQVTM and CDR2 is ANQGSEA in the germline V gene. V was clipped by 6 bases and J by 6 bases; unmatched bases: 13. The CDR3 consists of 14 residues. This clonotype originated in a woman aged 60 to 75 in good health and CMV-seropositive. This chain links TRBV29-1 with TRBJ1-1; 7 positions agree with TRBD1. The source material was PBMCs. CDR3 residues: CSVYADRAVPEAFF. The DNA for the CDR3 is TGCAGCGTATATGCTGACAGGGCCGTGCCTGAAGCTTTCTTT.